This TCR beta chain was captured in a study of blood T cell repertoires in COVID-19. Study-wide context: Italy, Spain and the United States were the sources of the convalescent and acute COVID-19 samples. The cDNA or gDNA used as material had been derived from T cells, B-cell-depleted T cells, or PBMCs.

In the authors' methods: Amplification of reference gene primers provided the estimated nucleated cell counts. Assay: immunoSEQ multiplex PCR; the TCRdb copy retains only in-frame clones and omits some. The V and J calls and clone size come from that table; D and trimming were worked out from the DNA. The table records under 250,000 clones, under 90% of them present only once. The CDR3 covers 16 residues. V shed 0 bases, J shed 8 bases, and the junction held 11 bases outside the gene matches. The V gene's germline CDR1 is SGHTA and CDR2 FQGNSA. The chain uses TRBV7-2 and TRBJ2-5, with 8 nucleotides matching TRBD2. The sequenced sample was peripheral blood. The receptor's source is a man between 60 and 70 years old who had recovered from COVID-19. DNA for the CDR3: TGTGCCAGCAGCTTAGCCCCCGGGGGGGGCTCTGATACCCAGTACTTC. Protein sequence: CASSLAPGGGSDTQYF. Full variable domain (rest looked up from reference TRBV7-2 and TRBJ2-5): GAGVSQSPSNKVTEKGKDVELRCDPISGHTALYWYRQSLGQGLEFLIYFQGNSAPDKSGLPSDRFSAERTGGSVSTLTIQRTQQEDSAVYLCASSLAPGGGSDTQYFGPGTRLLVL.